This entry describes one TCR beta chain. The data belong to a study of identical twins. CDR1 MNHNS and CDR2 SASEGT come from the germline V gene. V dropped 5 bases and J dropped 0; count of bases not matched to a gene: 5. The CDR3 runs to 19 residues. With no exceptions, donors were healthy Caucasians. MiXCR, applied by TCRdb to the 5' RACE reads, yields one record per CDR3 protein. The repertoire includes a few hundred thousand distinct CDR3 sequences, 9.6% of them detected once, and 2.5% to 3.5% sits in the top ten. The same sample was also used in a study of yellow fever vaccine responses in identical twins.

The receptor was derived from a woman between 18 and 29 years old in good health. The chain links TRBV6-1 to TRBJ2-6, with 15 bases identical to TRBD2. Sequenced sample: PBMCs. The CDR3 region is CASSQGLAGGFSGANVLTF. For the CDR3, the DNA is TGTGCCAGCAGTCAGGGACTAGCGGGAGGATTCTCTGGGGCCAACGTCCTGACTTTC.